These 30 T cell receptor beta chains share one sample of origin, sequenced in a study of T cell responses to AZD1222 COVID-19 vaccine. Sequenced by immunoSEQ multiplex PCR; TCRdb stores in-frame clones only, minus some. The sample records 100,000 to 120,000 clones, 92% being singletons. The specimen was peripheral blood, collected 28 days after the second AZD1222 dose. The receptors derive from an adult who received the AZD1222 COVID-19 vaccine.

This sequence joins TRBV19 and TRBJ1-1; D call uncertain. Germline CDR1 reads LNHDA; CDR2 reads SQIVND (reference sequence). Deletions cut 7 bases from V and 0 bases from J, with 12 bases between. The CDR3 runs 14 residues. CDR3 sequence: CASKSQGMNTEAFF. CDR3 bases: TGTGCCAGTAAGAGCCAAGGGATGAACACTGAAGCTTTCTTT.

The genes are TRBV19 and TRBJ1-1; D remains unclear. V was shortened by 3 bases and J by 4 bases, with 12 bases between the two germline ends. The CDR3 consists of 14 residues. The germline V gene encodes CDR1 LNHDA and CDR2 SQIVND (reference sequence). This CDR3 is CASSMDPDPTEAFF. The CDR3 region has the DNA TGTGCCAGTAGTATGGACCCAGACCCCACTGAAGCTTTCTTT.

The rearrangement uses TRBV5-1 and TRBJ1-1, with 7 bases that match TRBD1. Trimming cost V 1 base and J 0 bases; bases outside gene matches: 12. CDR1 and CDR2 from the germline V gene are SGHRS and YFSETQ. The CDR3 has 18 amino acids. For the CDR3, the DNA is TGCGCCAGCAGCTTGTCGTTACAGACAGGGACCTTGAACACTGAAGCTTTCTTT. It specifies CASSLSLQTGTLNTEAFF.

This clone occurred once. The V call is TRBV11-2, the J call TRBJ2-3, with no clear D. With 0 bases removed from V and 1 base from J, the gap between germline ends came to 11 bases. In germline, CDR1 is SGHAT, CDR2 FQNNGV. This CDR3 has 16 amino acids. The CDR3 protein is CASSLDQVGGTDTQYF. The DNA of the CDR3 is TGTGCCAGCAGCTTAGATCAGGTTGGGGGCACAGATACGCAGTATTTT.

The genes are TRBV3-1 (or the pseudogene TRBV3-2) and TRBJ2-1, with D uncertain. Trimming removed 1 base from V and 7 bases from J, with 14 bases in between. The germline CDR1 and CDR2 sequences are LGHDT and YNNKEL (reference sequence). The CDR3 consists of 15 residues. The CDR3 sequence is CASSQGGPPRNEQFF. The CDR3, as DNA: TGTGCCAGCAGCCAAGGTGGGCCACCACGAAATGAGCAGTTCTTC.

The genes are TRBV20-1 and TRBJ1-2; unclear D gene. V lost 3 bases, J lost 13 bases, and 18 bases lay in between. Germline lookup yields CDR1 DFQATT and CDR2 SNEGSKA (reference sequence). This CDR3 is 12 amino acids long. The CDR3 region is CSASTAVYGCTF. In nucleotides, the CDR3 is TGCAGTGCTAGTACGGCAGTCTATGGGTGCACCTTC.

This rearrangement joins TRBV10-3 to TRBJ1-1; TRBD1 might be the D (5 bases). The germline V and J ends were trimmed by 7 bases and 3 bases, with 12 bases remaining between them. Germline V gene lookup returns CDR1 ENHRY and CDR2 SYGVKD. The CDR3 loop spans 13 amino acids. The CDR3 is CAINLGVDTEAFF. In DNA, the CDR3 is TGTGCCATCAATCTAGGGGTGGACACTGAAGCTTTCTTT.

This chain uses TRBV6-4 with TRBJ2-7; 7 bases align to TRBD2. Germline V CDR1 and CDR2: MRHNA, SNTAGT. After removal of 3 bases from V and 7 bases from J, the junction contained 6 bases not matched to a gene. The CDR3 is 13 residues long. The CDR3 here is CASSEQRGGEQYF. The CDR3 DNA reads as TGTGCCAGCAGTGAGCAGCGGGGTGGGGAGCAGTACTTC.

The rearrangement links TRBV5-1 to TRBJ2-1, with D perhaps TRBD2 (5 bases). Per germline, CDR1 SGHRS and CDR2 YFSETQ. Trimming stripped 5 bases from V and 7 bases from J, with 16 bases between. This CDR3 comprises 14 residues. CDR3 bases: TGCGCCAGCAGTGAACTAGTCTCTACGAATGAGCAGTTCTTC. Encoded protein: CASSELVSTNEQFF. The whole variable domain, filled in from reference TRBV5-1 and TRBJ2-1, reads KAGVTQTPRYLIKTRGQQVTLSCSPISGHRSVSWYQQTPGQGLQFLFEYFSETQRNKGNFPGRFSGRQFSNSRSEMNVSTLELGDSALYLCASSELVSTNEQFFGPGTRLTVL.

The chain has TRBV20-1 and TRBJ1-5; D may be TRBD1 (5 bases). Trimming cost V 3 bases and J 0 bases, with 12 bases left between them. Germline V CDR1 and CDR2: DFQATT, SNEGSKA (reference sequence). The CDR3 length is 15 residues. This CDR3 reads CSASIRQYSNQPQHF. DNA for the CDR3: TGCAGTGCTAGTATTCGACAGTATAGCAATCAGCCCCAGCATTTT.

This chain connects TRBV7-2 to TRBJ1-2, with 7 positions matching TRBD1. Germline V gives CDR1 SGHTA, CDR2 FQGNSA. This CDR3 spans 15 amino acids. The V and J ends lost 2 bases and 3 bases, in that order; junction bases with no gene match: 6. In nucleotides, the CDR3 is TGTGCCAGCAGCTTAACTTCAGGGGGGGACTATGGCTACACCTTC. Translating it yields CASSLTSGGDYGYTF.

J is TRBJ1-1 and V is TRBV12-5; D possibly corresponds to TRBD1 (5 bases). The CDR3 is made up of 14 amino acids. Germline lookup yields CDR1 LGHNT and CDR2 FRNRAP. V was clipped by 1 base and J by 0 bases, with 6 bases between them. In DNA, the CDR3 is TGTGCTAGTGGTTTGGGGGGGTTGAACACTGAAGCTTTCTTT. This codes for CASGLGGLNTEAFF.

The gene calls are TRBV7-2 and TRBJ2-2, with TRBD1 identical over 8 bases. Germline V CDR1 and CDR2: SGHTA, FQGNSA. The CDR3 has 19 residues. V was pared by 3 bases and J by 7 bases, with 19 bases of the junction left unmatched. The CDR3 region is CASSFRPHYGTGSSGELFF. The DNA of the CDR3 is TGTGCCAGCAGCTTTCGACCCCACTATGGGACAGGTTCTAGCGGGGAGCTGTTTTTT.

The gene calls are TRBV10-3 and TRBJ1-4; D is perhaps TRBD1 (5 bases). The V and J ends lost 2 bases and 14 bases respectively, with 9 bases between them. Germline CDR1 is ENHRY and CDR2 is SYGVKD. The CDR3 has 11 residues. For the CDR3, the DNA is TGTGCCATCAGTGAGGGAAGGGGCCTGTTTTTT. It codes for CAISEGRGLFF.

CDR3 in amino acids: CASSYSSTGLYGYTF. The CDR3, as DNA: TGTGCCAGCAGTTACTCTTCGACAGGTCTATATGGCTACACCTTC. The chain joins TRBV6-5 to TRBJ1-2; D is perhaps TRBD1 (6 bases). The V and J ends lost 0 bases and 5 bases respectively, with 13 bases between them. Germline CDR1 reads MNHEY; CDR2 reads SVGAGI. The CDR3 has 15 residues.

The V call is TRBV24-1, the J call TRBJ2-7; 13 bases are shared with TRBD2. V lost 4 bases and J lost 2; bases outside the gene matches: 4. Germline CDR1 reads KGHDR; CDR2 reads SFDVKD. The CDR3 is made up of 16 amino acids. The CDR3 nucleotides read TGTGCCACCAGTGACTTGGGACTAGCGGGGACCTACGAGCAGTACTTC. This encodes CATSDLGLAGTYEQYF.

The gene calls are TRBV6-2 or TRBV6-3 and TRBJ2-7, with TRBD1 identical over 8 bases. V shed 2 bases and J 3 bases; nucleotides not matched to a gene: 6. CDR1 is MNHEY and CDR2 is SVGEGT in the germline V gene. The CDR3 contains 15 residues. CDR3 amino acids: CASSYGDRFDYEQYF. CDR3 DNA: TGTGCCAGCAGTTACGGGGACAGGTTTGACTACGAGCAGTACTTC.

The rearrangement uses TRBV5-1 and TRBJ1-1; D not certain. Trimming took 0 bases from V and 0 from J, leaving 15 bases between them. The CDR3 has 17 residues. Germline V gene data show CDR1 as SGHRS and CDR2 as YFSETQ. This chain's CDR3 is CASSLVAPQQMNTEAFF. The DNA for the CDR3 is TGCGCCAGCAGCTTGGTGGCCCCCCAACAAATGAACACTGAAGCTTTCTTT.

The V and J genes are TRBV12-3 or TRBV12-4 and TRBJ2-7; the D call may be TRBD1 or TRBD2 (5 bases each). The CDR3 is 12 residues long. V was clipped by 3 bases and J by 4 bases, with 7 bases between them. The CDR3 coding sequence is TGTGCCAGCAGTTTCGGGGCGTACGAGCAGTACTTC. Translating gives CASSFGAYEQYF.

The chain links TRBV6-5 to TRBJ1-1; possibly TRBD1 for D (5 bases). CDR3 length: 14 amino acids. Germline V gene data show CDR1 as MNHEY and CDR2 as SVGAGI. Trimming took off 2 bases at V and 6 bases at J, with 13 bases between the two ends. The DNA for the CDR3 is TGTGCCAGCAGTTACCCCCAACAGGCGGCTGAAGCTTTCTTT. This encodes CASSYPQQAAEAFF.

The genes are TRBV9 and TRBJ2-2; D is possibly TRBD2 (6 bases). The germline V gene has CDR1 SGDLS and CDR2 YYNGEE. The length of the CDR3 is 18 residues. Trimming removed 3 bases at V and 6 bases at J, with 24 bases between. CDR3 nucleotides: TGTGCCAGCAGCGCCACCTTGATAGCGGACGCCGGAGCCGGGGAGCTGTTTTTT. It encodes CASSATLIADAGAGELFF.

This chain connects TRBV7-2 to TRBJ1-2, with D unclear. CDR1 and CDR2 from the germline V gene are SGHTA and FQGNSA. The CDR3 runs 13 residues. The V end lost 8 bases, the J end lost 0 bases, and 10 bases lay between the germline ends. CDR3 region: CASGTQPNYGYTF. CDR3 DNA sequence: TGTGCCAGCGGAACCCAGCCTAACTATGGCTACACCTTC.

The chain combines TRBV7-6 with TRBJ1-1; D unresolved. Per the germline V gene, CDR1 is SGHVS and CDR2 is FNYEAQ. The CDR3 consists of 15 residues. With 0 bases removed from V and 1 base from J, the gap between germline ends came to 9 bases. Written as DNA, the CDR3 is TGTGCCAGCAGCTTAGCCTCGGGCCCGAACACTGAAGCTTTCTTT. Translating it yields CASSLASGPNTEAFF. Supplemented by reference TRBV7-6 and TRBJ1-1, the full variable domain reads GAGVSQSPRYKVTKRGQDVALRCDPISGHVSLYWYRQALGQGPEFLTYFNYEAQQDKSGLPNDRFSAERPEGSISTLTIQRTEQRDSAMYRCASSLASGPNTEAFFGQGTRLTVV.

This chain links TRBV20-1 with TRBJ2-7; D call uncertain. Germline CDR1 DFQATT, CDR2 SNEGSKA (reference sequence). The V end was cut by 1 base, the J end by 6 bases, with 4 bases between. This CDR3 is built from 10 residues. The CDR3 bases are TGCAGTGCTAGAGTCGTCGAGCAGTACTTC. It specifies CSARVVEQYF.

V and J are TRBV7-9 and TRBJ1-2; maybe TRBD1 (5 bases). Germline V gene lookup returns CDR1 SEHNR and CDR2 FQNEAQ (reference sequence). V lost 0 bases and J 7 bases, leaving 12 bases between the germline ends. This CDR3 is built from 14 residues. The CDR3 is CASSLAGELRGYTF. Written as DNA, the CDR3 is TGTGCCAGCAGCTTAGCAGGGGAATTGCGTGGCTACACCTTC.

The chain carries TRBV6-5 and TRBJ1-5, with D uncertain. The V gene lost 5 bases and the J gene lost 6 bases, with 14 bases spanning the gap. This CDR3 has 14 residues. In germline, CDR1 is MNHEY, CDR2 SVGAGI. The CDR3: CASSRDPISQPQHF. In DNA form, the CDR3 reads TGTGCCAGCAGTCGTGACCCTATCAGTCAGCCCCAGCATTTT.

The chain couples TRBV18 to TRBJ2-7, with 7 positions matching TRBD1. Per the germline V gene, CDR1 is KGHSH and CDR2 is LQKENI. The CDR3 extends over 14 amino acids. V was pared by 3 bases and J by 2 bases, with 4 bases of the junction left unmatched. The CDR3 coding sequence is TGTGCCAGCTCACCGCGACAGGGTCCCTACGAGCAGTACTTC. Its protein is CASSPRQGPYEQYF.

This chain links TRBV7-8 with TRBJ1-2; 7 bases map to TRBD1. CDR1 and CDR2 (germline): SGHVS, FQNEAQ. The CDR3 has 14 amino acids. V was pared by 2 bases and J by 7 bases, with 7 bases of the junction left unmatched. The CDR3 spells CASSLNDRVAGYTF. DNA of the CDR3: TGTGCCAGCAGCTTAAACGACAGGGTGGCTGGCTACACCTTC.

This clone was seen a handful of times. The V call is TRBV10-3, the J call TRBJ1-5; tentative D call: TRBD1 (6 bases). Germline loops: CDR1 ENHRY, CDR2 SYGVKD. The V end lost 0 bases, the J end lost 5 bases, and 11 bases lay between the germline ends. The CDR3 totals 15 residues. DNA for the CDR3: TGTGCCATCAGTGAGTCGGGCGGGGGCTATCAGCCCCAGCATTTT. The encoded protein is CAISESGGGYQPQHF.

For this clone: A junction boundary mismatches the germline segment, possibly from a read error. The CDR3 DNA reads as TGTGCCAGCAGCTTGGCTAACAGTGAAGCTTTCTTT. This translates into CASSLANSEAFF. The chain is built from TRBV5-4 and TRBJ1-1; D remains ambiguous. Germline values: CDR1 SGHNT, CDR2 YYREEE (reference sequence). The CDR3 runs 12 residues.